The 13 T cell receptor beta chains given below trace back to one sample, sequenced in a study of human T cells and chemical hapten exposure. TCRdb independently ran MiXCR on the RACE reads; one entry per CDR3 protein. The sample records around 75,000 distinct CDR3 sequences, 10% to 15% being singletons. Time point of the sample: patch test 1, 2 weeks after DPC sensitization. The treatment denotes: therapeutic diphenylcyclopropenone sensitization with weekly scalp DPC. The sequenced sample was whole blood, obtained in connection with sensitization to the hapten diphenylcyclopropenone (DPC). These receptors all stem from a woman aged 55-70 years with alopecia areata. Some clones in this sample may be carry-over from other donors' samples.

This clonotype was picked up a small number of times. The chain links TRBV20-1 to TRBJ2-5; 13 nucleotides match TRBD2. The CDR3 spans 17 residues. Looked up from germline, CDR1 is DFQATT and CDR2 is SNEGSKA (reference sequence). Trimming cost V 3 bases and J 7 bases; bases outside gene matches: 14. The CDR3, as DNA: TGCAGTGCTAGCCCCGGGACTAGCGGGGCCAAGGGGATGACCCAGTACTTC. This encodes CSASPGTSGAKGMTQYF.

This chain joins TRBV6-1 and TRBJ2-5, with 8 positions matching TRBD1. The CDR3 consists of 14 residues. CDR1 is MNHNS, CDR2 SASEGT, per germline. Trimming took 6 bases from V and 3 from J; bases not matched to a gene: 6. The CDR3 nucleotides are TGTGCCAGCAGGATCCGGGACAGGAAAGAGACCCAGTACTTC. Protein product: CASRIRDRKETQYF.

The rearrangement joins TRBV29-1 to TRBJ2-2, with D possibly TRBD2 on 5 matching bases. V lost 3 bases and J lost 6, with 11 bases in between. Germline CDR1 is SQVTM and CDR2 is ANQGSEA. The CDR3 runs to 13 residues. As DNA, the CDR3 is TGCAGCGTTGATTCCCGGGATCCCGGGGAGCTGTTTTTT. Translated: CSVDSRDPGELFF.

This clonotype has a handful of counts. The rearrangement links TRBV27 to TRBJ2-7; D might be TRBD2 (5 bases). Deletions cut 5 bases from V and 0 bases from J, with 14 bases between. Germline-derived CDR1 and CDR2 are MNHEY and SMNVEV (reference sequence). The CDR3 is 15 amino acids. The DNA for the CDR3 is TGTGCCAGCAGTCCCTCGGGGATGAGCTCCTACGAGCAGTACTTC. This encodes CASSPSGMSSYEQYF.

The rearrangement joins TRBV9 to TRBJ1-3, with D perhaps TRBD1 (5 bases). This CDR3 is built from 16 residues. CDR1 SGDLS and CDR2 YYNGEE come from the germline V gene. V gave up 4 bases and J gave up 0 bases, with 14 bases separating them. As DNA, the CDR3 is TGTGCCAGCAGCTCCCAAGGGGATATCTCTGGAAACACCATATATTTT. Translating it yields CASSSQGDISGNTIYF. Supplemented by reference TRBV9 and TRBJ1-3, the full variable domain reads DSGVTQTPKHLITATGQRVTLRCSPRSGDLSVYWYQQSLDQGLQFLIQYYNGEERAKGNILERFSAQQFPDLHSELNLSSLELGDSALYFCASSSQGDISGNTIYFGEGSWLTVV.

The chain couples TRBV7-6 to TRBJ2-5, with D possibly TRBD2 on 5 matching bases. Trimming took off 4 bases at V and 4 bases at J, with 13 bases between the two ends. The CDR3 is 14 amino acids. Germline assignment: CDR1 SGHVS and CDR2 FNYEAQ. CDR3 protein: CASSYSGGRETQYF. The CDR3 DNA reads as TGTGCCAGCAGCTATAGTGGCGGGCGAGAGACCCAGTACTTC.

This clonotype was observed at least ten times. The chain combines TRBV3-1 with TRBJ2-3; TRBD2 aligns across 10 bases. Germline V gene data show CDR1 as LGHDT and CDR2 as YNNKEL (reference sequence). V gave up 4 bases and J gave up 4 bases; unmatched junction bases: 8. The CDR3 extends over 16 amino acids. DNA of the CDR3: TGTGCCAGCAGCCGACGGGGGACTAGCGCACCAGATACGCAGTATTTT. It encodes CASSRRGTSAPDTQYF.

This clonotype was counted a few times. The chain's CDR3 is CASSSGQGRKINEQFF. CDR3 nucleotide sequence: TGCGCCAGCAGCTCGGGACAGGGCCGAAAGATAAATGAGCAGTTCTTC. The gene calls are TRBV5-1 and TRBJ2-1; 9 bases agree with TRBD1. The CDR3 has 16 residues. In germline, CDR1 is SGHRS, CDR2 YFSETQ. Trimming removed 3 bases from V and 7 bases from J; junction bases left unmatched: 11.

This clonotype was counted at least ten times. The gene calls are TRBV5-4 and TRBJ2-1, with D perhaps TRBD2 (5 bases). This CDR3 has 16 amino acids. The V gene lost 4 bases and the J gene lost 4 bases, with 18 bases spanning the gap. Per the germline V gene, CDR1 is SGHNT and CDR2 is YYREEE (reference sequence). The chain's CDR3 is CASSPPGVREYNEQFF. The CDR3 bases are TGTGCCAGCAGCCCCCCGGGTGTTAGGGAGTACAATGAGCAGTTCTTC.

The CDR3 loop reads CASSHPGGGQQPQHF. CDR3 bases: TGCGCCAGCAGCCACCCCGGAGGAGGGCAGCAGCCCCAGCATTTT. This chain links TRBV4-1 with TRBJ1-5; no firm D call. CDR1 and CDR2 from the germline V gene are MGHRA and YSYEKL. This CDR3 is 15 amino acids long. Trimming left V 3 bases short and J 7 bases short, with 16 bases between.

This chain connects TRBV5-1 to TRBJ2-5; 9 positions agree with TRBD2. The length of the CDR3 is 13 residues. Per the germline V gene, CDR1 is SGHRS and CDR2 is YFSETQ. After removal of 4 bases from V and 4 bases from J, the junction contained 2 bases not matched to a gene. The CDR3 DNA reads as TGCGCCAGCAGCCGGACTAGCGCAGAGACCCAGTACTTC. Its translation is CASSRTSAETQYF.

Many counts were recorded for this clonotype. This chain joins TRBV29-1 and TRBJ1-1, with a possible D match to TRBD1 (5 bases). CDR1 and CDR2 (germline): SQVTM, ANQGSEA. V was clipped by 7 bases and J by 4 bases, with 13 bases between them. The CDR3 has 12 residues. The CDR3 region is CSAREGSTEAFF. In DNA, the CDR3 is TGCAGCGCAAGGGAGGGGAGCACTGAAGCTTTCTTT.

This rearrangement joins TRBV29-1 to TRBJ2-5; TRBD2 matches at 11 bases. This CDR3 has 14 amino acids. V trimming: 7 bases; J trimming: 2 bases; junction bases outside the gene matches: 6. Germline V gene lookup returns CDR1 SQVTM and CDR2 ANQGSEA. CDR3 sequence reads: CSARASGGQETQYF. The CDR3 bases are TGCAGCGCCCGGGCTAGCGGGGGGCAAGAGACCCAGTACTTC.